One T cell receptor beta chain is described in this entry. The antigen remains undetermined. This specimen comes from a study of shared clonotypes between healthy human individuals. Study-level background: The study enrolled a couple of women and a few men aged 18 to 49. Study-wide findings and caveats: Sequencing depth was predicted to influence how clonotypes are shared among donors.

Replicate sorted-subset PCRs were loaded with around 200 ng DNA, tens of thousands of T cell genomes. Measured with immunoSEQ multiplex PCR; TCRdb has only the in-frame clones, and not every one. In the table there are a few million clones, over 85% of which are singletons. Germline loops: CDR1 MDHEN, CDR2 SYDVKM. This CDR3 region has 15 residues. Trimming stripped 3 bases from V and 2 bases from J, with 11 bases between. V gene TRBV28 combines with J gene TRBJ1-5; D unresolved. The source is a man between 18 and 29 years old in good health. Sequenced: naive CD4+ T cells sorted from blood. Subset described: CD45RA+ positively selected. CDR3 protein: CASSFNGMGNQPQHF. The CDR3 DNA follows: TGTGCCAGCAGTTTTAACGGTATGGGCAATCAGCCCCAGCATTTT.